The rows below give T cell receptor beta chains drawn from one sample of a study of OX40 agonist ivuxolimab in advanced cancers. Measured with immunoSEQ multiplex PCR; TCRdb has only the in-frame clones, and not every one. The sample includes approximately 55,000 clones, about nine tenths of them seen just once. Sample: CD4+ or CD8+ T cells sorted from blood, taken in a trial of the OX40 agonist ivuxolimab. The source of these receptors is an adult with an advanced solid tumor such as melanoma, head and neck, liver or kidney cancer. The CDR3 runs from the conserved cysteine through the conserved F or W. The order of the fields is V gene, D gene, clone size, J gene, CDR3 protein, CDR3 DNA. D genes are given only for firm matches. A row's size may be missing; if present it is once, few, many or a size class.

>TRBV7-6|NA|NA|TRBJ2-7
CASSPLWREASYEQYF
TGTGCCAGCAGCCCCCTTTGGAGGGAGGCGTCCTACGAGCAGTACTTC
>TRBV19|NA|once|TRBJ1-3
CASSMGLSGNTIYF
TGTGCCAGTAGTATGGGTCTCTCTGGAAACACCATATATTTT
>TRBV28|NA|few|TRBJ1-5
CASSFLLHQPQHF
TGTGCCAGCAGTTTTCTCTTACATCAGCCCCAGCATTTT
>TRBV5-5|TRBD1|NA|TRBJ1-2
CASSFDGDRGGYTF
TGTGCCAGCAGCTTCGATGGGGACAGGGGAGGCTACACCTTC
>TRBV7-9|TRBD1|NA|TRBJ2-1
CASSLRDRAYNEQFF
TGTGCCAGCAGCCTCCGGGACAGGGCCTACAATGAGCAGTTCTTC
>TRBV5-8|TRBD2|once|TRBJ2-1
CASSLGLAGDEQFF
TGTGCCAGCAGCTTGGGACTAGCGGGAGACGAGCAGTTCTTC
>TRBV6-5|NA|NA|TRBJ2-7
CASSKRLTYEQYF
TGTGCCAGCAGTAAAAGGCTAACCTACGAGCAGTACTTC
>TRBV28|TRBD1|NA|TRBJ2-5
CASSPLTGGVETQYF
TGTGCCAGCAGTCCCCTGACAGGGGGCGTCGAGACCCAGTACTTC
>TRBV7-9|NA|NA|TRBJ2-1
CASSTRQEGAEQFF
TGCGCCAGCAGCACCCGACAGGAAGGGGCTGAGCAGTTCTTC
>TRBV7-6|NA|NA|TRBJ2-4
CASSLGAGGLTLAKNIQYF
TGTGCCAGCAGCTTAGGAGCAGGGGGACTAACCCTAGCCAAAAACATTCAGTACTTC
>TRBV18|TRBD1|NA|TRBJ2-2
CASSPGRGSTGELFF
TGTGCCAGCTCACCGGGCAGGGGGAGCACCGGGGAGCTGTTTTTT
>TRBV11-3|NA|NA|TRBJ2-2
CASSLQRNTGELFF
TGTGCCAGCAGCTTGCAAAGAAACACCGGGGAGCTGTTTTTT
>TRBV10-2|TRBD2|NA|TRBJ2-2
CASSVRREAGELFF
TGCGCCAGCAGTGTACGGCGGGAGGCCGGGGAGCTGTTTTTT
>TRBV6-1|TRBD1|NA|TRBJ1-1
CASSVRGPGTEAFF
TGTGCCAGCAGCGTCAGGGGGCCGGGGACTGAAGCTTTCTTT
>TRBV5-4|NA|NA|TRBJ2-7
CASSLRDGRYEQYF
TGTGCCAGCAGCCTCCGGGACGGACGTTACGAGCAGTACTTC
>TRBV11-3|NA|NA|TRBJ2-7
CASSTRGGREQYF
TGTGCCAGCAGCACCCGTGGGGGGCGCGAGCAGTACTTC
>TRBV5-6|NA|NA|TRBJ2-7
CASSLAVTYEQYF
TGTGCCAGCAGCTTGGCCGTAACCTACGAGCAGTACTTC
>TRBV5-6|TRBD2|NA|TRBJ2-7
CASSPDGGRVSYEQYF
TGTGCCAGCAGCCCTGACGGCGGGAGGGTCTCCTACGAGCAGTACTTC
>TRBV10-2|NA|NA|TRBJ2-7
CAVKEGLIYEQYF
TGCGCCGTCAAAGAAGGGTTGATCTACGAGCAGTACTTC
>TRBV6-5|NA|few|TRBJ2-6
CASIGRNSGANVLTF
TGTGCCAGCATAGGACGAAACTCTGGGGCCAACGTCCTGACTTTC
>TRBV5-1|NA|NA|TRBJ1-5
CASSLETNQPQHF
TGCGCCAGCAGCTTGGAGACCAATCAGCCCCAGCATTTT
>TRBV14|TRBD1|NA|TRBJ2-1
CASAETGDHEQFF
TGTGCCAGCGCCGAAACAGGGGATCATGAGCAGTTCTTC
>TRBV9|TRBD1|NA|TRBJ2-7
CASSVGGTGAYEQYF
TGTGCCAGCAGCGTAGGGGGGACAGGGGCCTACGAGCAGTACTTC
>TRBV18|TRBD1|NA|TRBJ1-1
CASSPGQETEAFF
TGTGCCAGCTCACCCGGACAGGAGACTGAAGCTTTCTTT
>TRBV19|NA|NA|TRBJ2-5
CASSTGLGKETQYF
TGTGCCAGTAGTACGGGACTGGGAAAAGAGACCCAGTACTTC
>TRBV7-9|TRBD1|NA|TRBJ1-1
CASNPLNRGLEAFF
TGTGCCAGCAACCCCCTCAACAGGGGGCTAGAAGCTTTCTTT
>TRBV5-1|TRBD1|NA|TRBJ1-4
CASSRQGAEKLFF
TGCGCCAGCAGTAGACAGGGGGCTGAAAAACTGTTTTTT
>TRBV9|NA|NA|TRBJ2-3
CASSGDGTQYF
TGTGCCAGCAGCGGGGACGGGACGCAGTATTTT
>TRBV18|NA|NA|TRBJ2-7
CASSPLGYHEQYF
TGTGCCAGCTCACCGTTGGGGTACCACGAGCAGTACTTC
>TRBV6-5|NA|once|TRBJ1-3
CASRDPISSGNTIYF
TGTGCCAGCAGAGATCCTATATCCTCTGGAAACACCATATATTTT
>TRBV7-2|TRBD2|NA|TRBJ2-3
CASSLSGGSTDTQYF
TGTGCCAGCAGCTTATCGGGGGGAAGCACAGATACGCAGTATTTT
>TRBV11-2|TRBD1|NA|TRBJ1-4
CASRDRGEKLFF
TGTGCCTCACGGGACAGAGGGGAAAAACTGTTTTTT
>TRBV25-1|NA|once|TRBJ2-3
CASSSWQGPDTQYF
TGTGCCAGCAGTTCATGGCAGGGCCCAGATACGCAGTATTTT
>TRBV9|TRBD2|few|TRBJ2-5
CASSVVSGSGRETQYF
TGTGCCAGCAGCGTAGTAAGCGGGAGTGGTCGGGAGACCCAGTACTTC
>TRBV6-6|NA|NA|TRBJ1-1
CASSYSVHRAFF
TGTGCCAGCAGTTACTCGGTTCATAGAGCTTTCTTT
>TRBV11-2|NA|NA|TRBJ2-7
CASSLETGSGQYF
TGTGCCAGCAGCTTAGAAACAGGGAGTGGGCAGTACTTC
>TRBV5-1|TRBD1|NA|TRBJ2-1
CASSASGTGNNEQFF
TGCGCCAGCAGTGCTTCCGGGACAGGCAACAATGAGCAGTTCTTC
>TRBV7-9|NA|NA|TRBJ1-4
CASSFGLTEKLFF
TGTGCCAGCAGCTTCGGGCTTACTGAAAAACTGTTTTTT
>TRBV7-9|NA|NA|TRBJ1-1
CASSPRAGENTEAFF
TGTGCCAGCAGCCCCCGCGCAGGGGAGAACACTGAAGCTTTCTTT
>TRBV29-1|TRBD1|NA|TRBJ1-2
CSAGTGDSGYTF
TGCAGCGCCGGGACAGGGGACTCTGGCTACACCTTC
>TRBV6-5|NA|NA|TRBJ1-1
CASSATGKRNTEAFF
TGTGCCAGCAGTGCCACAGGGAAGAGGAACACTGAAGCTTTCTTT
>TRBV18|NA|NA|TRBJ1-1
CASSPTRNTEAFF
TGTGCCAGCTCACCTACAAGGAACACTGAAGCTTTCTTT
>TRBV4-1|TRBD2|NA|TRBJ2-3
CASSSRLAGQRADTQYF
TGCGCCAGCAGCTCGAGACTAGCGGGACAACGGGCAGATACGCAGTATTTT
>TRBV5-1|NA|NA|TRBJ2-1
CASSLVRDSYNEQFF
TGCGCCAGCAGCTTGGTACGGGACTCCTACAATGAGCAGTTCTTC
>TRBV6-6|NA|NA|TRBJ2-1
CASSYSMGDDNEQFF
TGTGCCAGCAGTTACTCGATGGGGGACGACAATGAGCAGTTCTTC
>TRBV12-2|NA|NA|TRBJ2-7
CASRLASGSSSYEQYF
TGTGCAAGTCGCTTAGCATCCGGGAGCTCCTCCTACGAGCAGTACTTC
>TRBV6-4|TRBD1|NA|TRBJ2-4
CASSEGTGFIIQYF
TGTGCCAGCAGTGAGGGGACAGGGTTTATCATTCAGTACTTC
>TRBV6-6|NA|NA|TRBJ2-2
CASRSQGTNTGELFF
TGTGCCAGCAGATCCCAGGGAACGAACACCGGGGAGCTGTTTTTT
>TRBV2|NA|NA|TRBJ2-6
CASSPNPLNVLTF
TGTGCCAGCAGCCCCAATCCACTCAACGTCCTGACTTTC
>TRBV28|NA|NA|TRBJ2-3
CATAEGGSRDTQYF
TGTGCCACCGCCGAGGGGGGGTCACGAGATACGCAGTATTTT
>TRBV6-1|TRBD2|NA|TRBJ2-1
CASREIRTSGRNEQFF
TGTGCCAGCAGAGAAATACGGACTAGCGGGAGAAATGAGCAGTTCTTC
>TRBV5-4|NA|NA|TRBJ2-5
CASKGSWAGETQYF
TGTGCCAGCAAAGGATCCTGGGCGGGGGAGACCCAGTACTTC